This T cell receptor (beta chain) came from a study of blood T cell repertoires in COVID-19. Study information: There were acute and convalescent COVID-19 samples, and they came from the United States, Italy and Spain. In each case, the material was cDNA or gDNA derived from T cells, B-cell-depleted T cells, or PBMCs.

CDR1 is LNHDA, CDR2 SQIVND, per germline (reference sequence). V trimming: 0 bases; J trimming: 4 bases; junction bases outside the gene matches: 3. This CDR3 spans 16 amino acids. Authors' data handling: Estimates of nucleated cell counts were drawn from the amplification of reference gene primers. Measured with immunoSEQ multiplex PCR; TCRdb has only the in-frame clones, and not every one. D and trimming come from the DNA, and the V and J calls and clone size come from that table. The repertoire holds some 150,000 clones, 88% seen once, with about 2.5% in the top ten. The receptor was derived from a woman between 65 and 79 years old with acute or convalescent COVID-19. The chain has TRBV19 and TRBJ1-4, with 9 positions matching TRBD1. The sequenced material came from peripheral blood. CDR3 in amino acids: CASSIDRTGVNEKLFF. In DNA, the CDR3 is TGTGCCAGTAGTATAGATCGGACAGGGGTTAATGAAAAACTGTTTTTT.